This TCR beta chain originates from a study of early T cells in non-severe SARS-CoV-2 infection. About the study: Chains stayed unpaired after sequencing of bulk RNA from unsorted whole blood. Regarding the study as a whole: The VDJdb matching leaned toward anti-spike CD8 responses and overlooked private and CD4 specificities.

With 7 bases clipped from V and 1 base from J, the junction kept 9 bases outside the gene matches. This CDR3 contains 15 residues. Germline V gives CDR1 MGHDK, CDR2 SYGVNS. With respect to this clonotype: The antigen is undetermined.

Researchers tagged individual cDNA molecules with unique molecular identifiers. TCRdb independently ran MiXCR on the 5' RACE reads; one entry per CDR3 protein. The repertoire includes about 71,000 distinct CDR3 sequences, approximately 15% of them detected once, and over 11% sits in the top ten. Sample: whole blood. This clonotype was obtained from an adult who was a healthcare worker with PCR-confirmed SARS-CoV-2 infection or an uninfected control (not recorded which). This chain uses TRBV25-1 with TRBJ1-1; 7 positions match TRBD1. In DNA, the CDR3 is TGTGCCAGCACCATAAGCGGGACAGCGAACACTGAAGCTTTCTTT. The encoded protein is CASTISGTANTEAFF.